A single sample gave rise to the 27 T cell receptor beta chains below, sequenced in a study of radiotherapy plus CTLA-4 blockade in lung cancer. Profiling relied on immunoSEQ multiplex PCR, and the TCRdb table lists in-frame clones only, not all of them. The sample records about 19,000 clones, about 82% being singletons. Sequencing used peripheral blood, obtained from a patient treated with radiotherapy plus ipilimumab. The receptors come from a human donor with non-small cell lung cancer whose response to radiotherapy plus ipilimumab could not be evaluated.

This chain connects TRBV7-9 to TRBJ2-6; D perhaps matches TRBD1 (5 bases). Between the trimmed V and J ends, which lost 5 bases and 3 bases, there was a span of 14 bases. This CDR3 comprises 16 residues. The germline gives CDR1 SEHNR, CDR2 FQNEAQ (reference sequence). This CDR3 reads CASSPSGAGGANVLTF. The CDR3 DNA sequence: TGTGCCAGCAGCCCCTCTGGGGCAGGTGGGGCCAACGTCCTGACTTTC.

The V call is TRBV5-1, the J call TRBJ2-5, with TRBD1 identical over 10 bases. Judging by the DNA end, TRBJ2-7 fits better; the J call may be wrong. Germline loops: CDR1 SGHRS, CDR2 YFSETQ. CDR3 length: 16 residues. The CDR3 bases are TGCGCCAGCAGCTTGCGGGACAGGGGACCCTCCTACGAGCAGTACTTC. As protein: CASSLRDRGPSYEQYF.

The V call is TRBV2, the J call TRBJ1-6, with TRBD1 matching over 8 bases. After removal of 6 bases from V and 14 bases from J, the junction contained 12 bases not matched to a gene. Germline V gene sequence: CDR1 SNHLY, CDR2 FYNNEI. The CDR3 sequence is 14 residues long. CDR3 loop: CASSDDRGFPSLHF. The CDR3 nucleotides are TGTGCCAGCAGCGACGACAGGGGCTTTCCTTCCCTCCACTTT.

V and J are TRBV5-5 and TRBJ1-2; perhaps TRBD1 as D (5 bases). Germline V gene sequence: CDR1 SGHKS, CDR2 YYEKEE (reference sequence). Trimming took 1 base from V and 8 from J, leaving 12 bases between them. The CDR3 sequence is 13 residues long. CDR3 amino acids: CASSLQGAAGYTF. For the CDR3, the DNA is TGTGCCAGCAGCTTGCAAGGGGCTGCGGGCTACACCTTC.

The V and J genes are TRBV9 and TRBJ1-5; D not resolved. The CDR3 spans 15 residues. Deletions cut 1 base from V and 7 bases from J, with 15 bases between. Germline V gene data show CDR1 as SGDLS and CDR2 as YYNGEE. CDR3 DNA: TGTGCCAGCAGCGTACTTCCGGAGGGCCCCCAGCCCCAGCATTTT. Translated: CASSVLPEGPQPQHF. The complete variable domain, with remaining parts taken from reference TRBV9 and TRBJ1-5, reads DSGVTQTPKHLITATGQRVTLRCSPRSGDLSVYWYQQSLDQGLQFLIQYYNGEERAKGNILERFSAQQFPDLHSELNLSSLELGDSALYFCASSVLPEGPQPQHFGDGTRLSIL.

V and J are TRBV6-6 and TRBJ2-5, with 9 bases that match TRBD2. The CDR3 is made up of 16 amino acids. CDR1 MNHNY and CDR2 SVGAGI come from the germline V gene (reference sequence). Trimming took 5 bases from V and 2 from J; bases not matched to a gene: 9. This CDR3 reads CASSSRRGGRQETQYF. DNA of the CDR3: TGTGCCAGCAGTAGCCGGCGGGGGGGCCGTCAAGAGACCCAGTACTTC.

This rearrangement joins TRBV28 to TRBJ2-7, with 9 bases fitting TRBD1. Unmatched junction bases numbered 7, after V lost 6 bases and J lost 10 bases. CDR1 and CDR2 (germline): MDHEN, SYDVKM. CDR3 length: 12 amino acids. CDR3 bases: TGTGCCAGCAGCTCCGGGGACAGGGTACAGTACTTC. It codes for CASSSGDRVQYF.

The chain carries TRBV10-1 and TRBJ1-2, with a possible D match to TRBD1 (5 bases). CDR1 is WNHNN and CDR2 is SYGVQD in the germline V gene (reference sequence). The CDR3 totals 13 residues. V was pared by 5 bases and J by 4 bases, with 11 bases between. CDR3 DNA: TGCGCCAGCAGTCTGGACAAGGGCTATGGCTACACCTTC. It is translated as CASSLDKGYGYTF.

The rearrangement joins TRBV5-1 to TRBJ2-5; D not resolved. The CDR3 contains 15 residues. CDR1 is SGHRS and CDR2 is YFSETQ in the germline V gene. The ends were cut back, 4 bases at V and 5 bases at J, with 18 bases in the middle. The CDR3 region has the DNA TGCGCCAGCAGCCTCAAGGTTCAGGCGATGGAGACCCAGTACTTC. Amino acid sequence: CASSLKVQAMETQYF.

V is TRBV23-1 and J is TRBJ2-3; 10 bases align to TRBD2. Being an ORF, TRBV23-1 has a function that is uncertain. V shed 6 bases and J 14 bases; nucleotides not matched to a gene: 8. The CDR3 runs to 12 residues. CDR3 region: CASSSSGRGRYF. Written as DNA, the CDR3 is TGCGCCAGCAGCTCGAGCGGGAGGGGACGGTATTTT.

Here the CDR3 reads CASSEANLAGGYF. The CDR3 nucleotides are TGTGCCAGCAGTGAAGCTAACCTAGCGGGAGGGTACTTC. V usage is TRBV6-1 and J usage is TRBJ2-7; 11 positions match TRBD2. The germline CDR1 and CDR2 sequences are MNHNS and SASEGT. The CDR3 runs 13 residues. Losses at the gene ends were 0 bases for V and 12 bases for J; bases not matched to a gene: 4.

The rearrangement joins TRBV9 to TRBJ2-7; D is ambiguous. CDR3 length equals 14 residues. Germline V gene sequence: CDR1 SGDLS, CDR2 YYNGEE. Trimming took 4 bases from V and 0 from J, leaving 11 bases between them. CDR3 in amino acids: CASSPSRSSYEQYF. The DNA for the CDR3 is TGTGCCAGCAGCCCTTCCCGGAGCTCCTACGAGCAGTACTTC.

V usage is TRBV4-2 and J usage is TRBJ2-3; 10 nucleotides align to TRBD2. The germline V gene encodes CDR1 LGHNA and CDR2 YNFKEQ. V dropped 6 bases and J dropped 0; count of bases not matched to a gene: 12. There are 18 residues in the CDR3. The CDR3 DNA reads TGTGCCAGCAGACTCAATAGCGGGGGGCCCACCAGCACAGATACGCAGTATTTT. The encoded protein is CASRLNSGGPTSTDTQYF.

The V call is TRBV2, the J call TRBJ2-7; maybe TRBD1 (5 bases). This CDR3 region has 16 residues. CDR1 SNHLY and CDR2 FYNNEI come from the germline V gene. V was pared by 3 bases and J by 0 bases, with 15 bases between. The CDR3 DNA sequence: TGTGCCAGCAGTGACCTACTGACAGTTTACTCCTACGAGCAGTACTTC. Amino acid sequence: CASSDLLTVYSYEQYF.

The rearrangement joins TRBV5-4 to TRBJ2-7, with D maybe TRBD1 (6 bases). This CDR3 region has 16 residues. The V and J ends lost 0 bases and 0 bases respectively, with 13 bases between them. CDR1 SGHNT and CDR2 YYREEE come from the germline V gene (reference sequence). CDR3 bases: TGTGCCAGCAGCTTGGCCGGGACACCGAGCTCCTACGAGCAGTACTTC. Translating gives CASSLAGTPSSYEQYF.

The chain uses TRBV5-4 and TRBJ2-3; 12 nucleotides line up with TRBD2. Germline V gene lookup returns CDR1 SGHNT and CDR2 YYREEE (reference sequence). The CDR3 has 14 residues. Trimming took 4 bases from V and 4 from J; bases not matched to a gene: 1. The CDR3 here is CASSGTSGPDTQYF. In nucleotides, the CDR3 is TGTGCCAGCAGCGGGACTAGCGGGCCAGATACGCAGTATTTT.

This chain links TRBV6-1 with TRBJ1-4, with 7 bases that match TRBD1. The V gene's germline CDR1 is MNHNS and CDR2 SASEGT. The CDR3 covers 18 residues. With V trimmed by 0 bases and J by 7 bases, 14 bases remained unmatched. The chain's CDR3 is CASSEAWGKTGWVEKLFF. The CDR3 DNA is TGTGCCAGCAGTGAAGCATGGGGGAAGACAGGGTGGGTTGAAAAACTGTTTTTT.

The rearrangement joins TRBV7-9 to TRBJ2-7, with 15 nucleotides matching TRBD2. In germline, CDR1 is SEHNR, CDR2 FQNEAQ (reference sequence). The CDR3 totals 18 residues. J was trimmed by 0 bases and V by 1 base; bases with no gene match: 4. CDR3 nucleotides: TGTGCCAGCAGCTTAGGCGGGACTAGCGGGAGGTCCTCCTACGAGCAGTACTTC. Its translation: CASSLGGTSGRSSYEQYF.

The rearrangement links TRBV5-1 to TRBJ2-2, with 7 bases identical to TRBD1. Germline CDR1 and CDR2: SGHRS and YFSETQ. The CDR3 is 15 residues long. The ends lost 4 bases at V and 5 bases at J; junction bases unmatched: 8. This CDR3 is CASSLSTGQTGELFF. The CDR3 DNA reads TGCGCCAGCAGCCTATCGACAGGGCAGACCGGGGAGCTGTTTTTT.

The chain couples TRBV5-4 to TRBJ1-5; D unresolved. The V end was cut by 2 bases, the J end by 4 bases, with 7 bases between. The CDR3 contains 13 residues. CDR1 and CDR2 (germline): SGHNT, YYREEE (reference sequence). Written as DNA, the CDR3 is TGTGCCAGCAGCTTAGCGGGGAATCAGCCCCAGCATTTT. Translation: CASSLAGNQPQHF.

This clone was detected only once. The chain carries TRBV10-3 and TRBJ2-3; D possibly corresponds to TRBD2 (6 bases). The germline V gene encodes CDR1 ENHRY and CDR2 SYGVKD. V shed 10 bases and J shed 1 base, with 15 bases lying between them. The CDR3 extends over 14 amino acids. CDR3 sequence (DNA): TGTGCCACCACGGGGGTAGCGGGCACAGATACGCAGTATTTT. Its translation is CATTGVAGTDTQYF.

The chain recombines TRBV7-2 with TRBJ1-4, with D unresolved. Germline CDR1 is SGHTA and CDR2 is FQGNSA. The V end lost 3 bases, the J end lost 8 bases, and 10 bases lay between the germline ends. This CDR3 has 13 amino acids. CDR3 sequence reads: CASSFGNREKLFF. As DNA, the CDR3 is TGTGCCAGCAGCTTCGGGAATCGGGAAAAACTGTTTTTT.

This clone was seen once. V gene TRBV28 combines with J gene TRBJ2-1; D might be TRBD1 (7 bases). The CDR3 runs to 15 residues. The V and J ends lost 6 bases and 0 bases respectively, with 12 bases between them. CDR1 and CDR2 (germline): MDHEN, SYDVKM. The CDR3 coding sequence is TGTGCCAGCAGGCCAGGGGGGCCCTCCTACAATGAGCAGTTCTTC. As protein: CASRPGGPSYNEQFF.

V usage is TRBV7-8 and J usage is TRBJ1-2, with D perhaps matching TRBD1 (6 bases). Germline V lookup: CDR1 SGHVS, CDR2 FQNEAQ. The V end was cut by 1 base, the J end by 3 bases, with 15 bases between. This CDR3 comprises 16 residues. The DNA of the CDR3 is TGTGCCAGCAGCTTAGGCCCCGACAGGCAATACTATGGCTACACCTTC. Amino acid sequence: CASSLGPDRQYYGYTF.

Notes on this clone: This same CDR3 is encoded by further DNA sequences in the sample. CDR3 loop: CASSAGRAGLGEQFF. CDR3 nucleotides: TGTGCCAGCAGCGCGGGGAGAGCGGGATTGGGTGAGCAGTTCTTC. This sequence joins TRBV11-3 and TRBJ2-1; 7 nucleotides agree with TRBD2. Germline loops: CDR1 SGHNT, CDR2 YENEEA. The CDR3 sequence is 15 residues long. V lost 5 bases to trimming and J lost 9 bases; unmatched junction nucleotides: 13.

This sequence joins TRBV4-2 and TRBJ2-1; 9 nucleotides agree with TRBD2. The V and J ends lost 0 bases and 2 bases, in that order; junction bases with no gene match: 2. The length of the CDR3 is 16 residues. The V gene's germline CDR1 is LGHNA and CDR2 YNFKEQ. This CDR3 reads CASSQERGGTYNEQFF. In DNA form, the CDR3 reads TGTGCCAGCAGCCAAGAGCGGGGGGGGACCTACAATGAGCAGTTCTTC.

In this sample, this clone turned up once. V is TRBV11-2 and J is TRBJ2-6; 8 bases line up with TRBD1. CDR1 and CDR2 from the germline V gene are SGHAT and FQNNGV. J lost 13 bases, V lost 4 bases, and 6 bases had no gene match. The CDR3 has 13 residues. The CDR3 loop is CASSSTTGVVLTF. CDR3 nucleotides: TGTGCCAGCAGCTCGACGACAGGGGTGGTCCTGACTTTC.